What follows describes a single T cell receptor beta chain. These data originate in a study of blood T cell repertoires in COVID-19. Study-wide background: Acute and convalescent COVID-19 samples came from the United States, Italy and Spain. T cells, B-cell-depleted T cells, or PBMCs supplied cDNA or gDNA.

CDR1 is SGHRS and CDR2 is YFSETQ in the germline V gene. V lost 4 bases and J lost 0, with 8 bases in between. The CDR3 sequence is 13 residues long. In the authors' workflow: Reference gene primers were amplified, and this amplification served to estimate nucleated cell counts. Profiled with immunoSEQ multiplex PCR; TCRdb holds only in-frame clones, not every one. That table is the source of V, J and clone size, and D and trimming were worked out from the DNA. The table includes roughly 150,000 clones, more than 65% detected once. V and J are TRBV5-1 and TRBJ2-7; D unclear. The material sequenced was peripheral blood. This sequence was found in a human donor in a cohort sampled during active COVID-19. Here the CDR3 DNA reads TGCGCCAGCAGCCCCAGTAACTCCTACGAGCAGTACTTC. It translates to CASSPSNSYEQYF.